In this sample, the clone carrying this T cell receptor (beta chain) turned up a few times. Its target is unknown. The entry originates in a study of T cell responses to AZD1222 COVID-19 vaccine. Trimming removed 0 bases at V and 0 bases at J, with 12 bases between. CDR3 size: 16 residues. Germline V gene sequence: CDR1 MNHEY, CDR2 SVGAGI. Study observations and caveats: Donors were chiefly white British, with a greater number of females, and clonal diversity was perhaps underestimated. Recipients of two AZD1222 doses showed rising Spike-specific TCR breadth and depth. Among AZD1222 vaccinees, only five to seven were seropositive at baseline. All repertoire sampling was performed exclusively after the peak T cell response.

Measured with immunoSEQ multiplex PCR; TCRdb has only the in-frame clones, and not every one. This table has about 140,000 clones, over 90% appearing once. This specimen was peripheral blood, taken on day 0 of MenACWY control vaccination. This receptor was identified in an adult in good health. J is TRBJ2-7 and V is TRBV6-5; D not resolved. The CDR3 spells CASSYSRSESSYEQYF. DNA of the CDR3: TGTGCCAGCAGTTACTCGAGGTCCGAAAGCTCCTACGAGCAGTACTTC.